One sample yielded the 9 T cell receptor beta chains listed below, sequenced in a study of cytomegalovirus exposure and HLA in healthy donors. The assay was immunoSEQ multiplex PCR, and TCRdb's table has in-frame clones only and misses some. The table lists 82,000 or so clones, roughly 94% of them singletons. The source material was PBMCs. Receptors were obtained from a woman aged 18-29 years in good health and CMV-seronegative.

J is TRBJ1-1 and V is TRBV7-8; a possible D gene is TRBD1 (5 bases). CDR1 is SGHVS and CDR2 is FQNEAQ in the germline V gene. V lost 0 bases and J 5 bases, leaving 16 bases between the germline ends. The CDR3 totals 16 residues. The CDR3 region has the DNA TGTGCCAGCAGCTTAGCGGGGCGTTGGGGCAGGACTGAAGCTTTCTTT. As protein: CASSLAGRWGRTEAFF.

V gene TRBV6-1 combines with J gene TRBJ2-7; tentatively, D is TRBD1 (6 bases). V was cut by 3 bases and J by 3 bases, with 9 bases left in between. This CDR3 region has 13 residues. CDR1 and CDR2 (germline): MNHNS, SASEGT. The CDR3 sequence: CASSERQVYEQYF. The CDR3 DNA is TGTGCCAGCAGTGAGAGACAGGTCTACGAGCAGTACTTC.

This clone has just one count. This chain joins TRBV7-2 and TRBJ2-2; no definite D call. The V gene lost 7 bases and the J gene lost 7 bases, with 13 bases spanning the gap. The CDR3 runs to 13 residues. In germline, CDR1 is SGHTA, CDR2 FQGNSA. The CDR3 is CASIDFGIGELFF. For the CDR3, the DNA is TGTGCCAGCATCGACTTCGGAATCGGGGAGCTGTTTTTT.

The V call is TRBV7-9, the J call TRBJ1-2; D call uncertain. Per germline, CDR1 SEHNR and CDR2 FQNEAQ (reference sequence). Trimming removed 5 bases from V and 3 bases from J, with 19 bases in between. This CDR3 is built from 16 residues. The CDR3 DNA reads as TGTGCCAGCAGCCCGAGGGCACCCCGATTTGACTATGGCTACACCTTC. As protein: CASSPRAPRFDYGYTF.

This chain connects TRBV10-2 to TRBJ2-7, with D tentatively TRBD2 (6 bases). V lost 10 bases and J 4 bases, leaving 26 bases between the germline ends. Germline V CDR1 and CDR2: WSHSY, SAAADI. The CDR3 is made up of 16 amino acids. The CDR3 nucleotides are TGCGCCACCCGGGCGGGGCCATTAAGTACGGAATACGAGCAGTACTTC. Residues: CATRAGPLSTEYEQYF.

This chain's CDR3 is CASGLAGGVTDTQYF. CDR3 DNA sequence: TGCGCCAGCGGTCTAGCGGGGGGCGTCACAGATACGCAGTATTTT. The rearrangement joins TRBV5-1 to TRBJ2-3; 11 positions match TRBD2. CDR3 length: 15 residues. The J segment lost 2 bases and the V segment lost 7 bases, leaving 6 bases of the junction unmatched. Germline assignment: CDR1 SGHRS and CDR2 YFSETQ.

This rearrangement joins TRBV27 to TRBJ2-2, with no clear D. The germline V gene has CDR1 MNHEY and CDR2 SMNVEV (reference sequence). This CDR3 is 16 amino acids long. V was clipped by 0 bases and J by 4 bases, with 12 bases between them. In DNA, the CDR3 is TGTGCCAGCAGTTTATCGATGCGCGCCTCCACCGGGGAGCTGTTTTTT. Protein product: CASSLSMRASTGELFF.

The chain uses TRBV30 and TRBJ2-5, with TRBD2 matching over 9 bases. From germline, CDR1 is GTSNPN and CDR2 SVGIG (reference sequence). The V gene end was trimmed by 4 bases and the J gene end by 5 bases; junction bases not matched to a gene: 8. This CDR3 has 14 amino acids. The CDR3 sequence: CAWNRLAGAETQYF. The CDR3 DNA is TGTGCCTGGAACCGCTTAGCGGGAGCTGAGACCCAGTACTTC.

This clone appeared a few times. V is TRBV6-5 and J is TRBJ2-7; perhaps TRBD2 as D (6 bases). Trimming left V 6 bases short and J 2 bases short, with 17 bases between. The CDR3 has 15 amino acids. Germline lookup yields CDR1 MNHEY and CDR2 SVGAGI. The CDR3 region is CASRGLDGYAYEQYF. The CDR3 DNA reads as TGTGCCAGCAGGGGACTGGACGGGTACGCCTACGAGCAGTACTTC.